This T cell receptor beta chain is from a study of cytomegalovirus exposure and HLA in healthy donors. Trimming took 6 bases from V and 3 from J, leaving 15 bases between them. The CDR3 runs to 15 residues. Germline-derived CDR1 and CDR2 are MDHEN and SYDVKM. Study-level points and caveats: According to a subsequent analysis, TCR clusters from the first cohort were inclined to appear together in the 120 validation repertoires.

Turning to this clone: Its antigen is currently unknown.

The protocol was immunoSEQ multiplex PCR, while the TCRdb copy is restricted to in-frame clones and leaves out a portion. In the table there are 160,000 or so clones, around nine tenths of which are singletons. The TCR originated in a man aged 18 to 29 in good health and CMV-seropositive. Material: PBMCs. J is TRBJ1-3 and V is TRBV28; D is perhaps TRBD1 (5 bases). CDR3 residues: CASSILKDSGNTIYF. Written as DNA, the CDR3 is TGTGCCAGCAGCATACTGAAAGACAGTGGAAACACCATATATTTT.